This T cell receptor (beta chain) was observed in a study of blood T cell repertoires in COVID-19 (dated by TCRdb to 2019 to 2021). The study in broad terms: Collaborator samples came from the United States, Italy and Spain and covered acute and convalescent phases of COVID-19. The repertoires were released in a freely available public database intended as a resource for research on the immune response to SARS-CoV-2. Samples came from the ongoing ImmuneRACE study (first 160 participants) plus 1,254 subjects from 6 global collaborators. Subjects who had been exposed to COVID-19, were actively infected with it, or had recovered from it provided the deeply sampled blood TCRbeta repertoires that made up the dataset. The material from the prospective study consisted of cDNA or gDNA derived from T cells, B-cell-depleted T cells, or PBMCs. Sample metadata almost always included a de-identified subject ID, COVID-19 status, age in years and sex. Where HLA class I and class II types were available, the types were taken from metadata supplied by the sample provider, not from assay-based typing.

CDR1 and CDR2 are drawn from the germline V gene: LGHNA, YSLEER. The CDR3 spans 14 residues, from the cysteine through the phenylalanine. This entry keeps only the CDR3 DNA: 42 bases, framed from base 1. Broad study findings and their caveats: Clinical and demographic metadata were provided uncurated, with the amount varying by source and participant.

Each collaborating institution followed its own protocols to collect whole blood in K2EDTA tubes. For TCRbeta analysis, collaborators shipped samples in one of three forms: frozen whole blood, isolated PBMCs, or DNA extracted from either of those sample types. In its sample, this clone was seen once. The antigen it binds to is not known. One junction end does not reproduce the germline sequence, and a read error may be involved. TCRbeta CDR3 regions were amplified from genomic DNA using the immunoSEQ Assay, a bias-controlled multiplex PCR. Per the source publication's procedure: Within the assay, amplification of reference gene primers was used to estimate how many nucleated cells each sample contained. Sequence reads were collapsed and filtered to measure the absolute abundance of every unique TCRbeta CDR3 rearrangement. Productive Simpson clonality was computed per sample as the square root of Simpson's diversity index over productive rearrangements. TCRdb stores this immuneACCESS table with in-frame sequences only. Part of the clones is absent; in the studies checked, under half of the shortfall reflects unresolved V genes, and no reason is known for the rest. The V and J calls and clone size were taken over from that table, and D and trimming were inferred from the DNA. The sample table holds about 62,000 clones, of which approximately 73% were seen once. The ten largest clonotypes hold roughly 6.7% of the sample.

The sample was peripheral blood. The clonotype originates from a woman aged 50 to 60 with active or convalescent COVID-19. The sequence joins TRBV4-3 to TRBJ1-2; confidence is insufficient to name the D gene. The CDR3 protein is CASSEEPRNYGYTF. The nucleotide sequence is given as TGCGCCAGCAGCGAAGAGCCCAGAAACTATGGCTACACCTTC.